Below, 14 T cell receptor beta chains from the same sample are listed, as sequenced in a study of PD-L1 blockade in urothelial cancer. Assay: immunoSEQ multiplex PCR; the TCRdb copy retains only in-frame clones and omits some. The sample gives 55,000 to 70,000 clones, roughly 87% of which show up once; almost 4.5% is in the top ten. The source material was PBMCs, sampled around atezolizumab (anti-PD-L1) treatment. All receptors come from a man between 65 and 79 years old with urothelial cancer.

The chain uses TRBV5-1 and TRBJ2-3, with D maybe TRBD2 (5 bases). The CDR3 is 17 residues long. Trimming shortened V by 0 bases and J by 0 bases, and 14 bases separated the two germline ends. CDR1 is SGHRS and CDR2 is YFSETQ in the germline V gene. CDR3 region: CASSLGGQAGSTDTQYF. CDR3 DNA sequence: TGCGCCAGCAGCTTGGGAGGGCAGGCGGGCAGCACAGATACGCAGTATTTT.

The chain uses TRBV19 and TRBJ1-1, with D perhaps TRBD1 (6 bases). The CDR3 consists of 14 residues. Trimming cost V 7 bases and J 2 bases, with 14 bases left between them. Germline CDR1 reads LNHDA; CDR2 reads SQIVND (reference sequence). The CDR3, as DNA: TGTGCCAGTAATGGACAGAACATCAACACTGAAGCTTTCTTT. Translated: CASNGQNINTEAFF.

V usage is TRBV11-2 and J usage is TRBJ2-7; D gene uncertain. The CDR3 is 14 amino acids. V gave up 5 bases and J gave up 6 bases, with 17 bases separating them. Germline loops: CDR1 SGHAT, CDR2 FQNNGV. The CDR3 DNA sequence: TGTGCCAGCAGCCCAGAGTTATCCGGGTCCGAGCAGTACTTC. This sequence encodes CASSPELSGSEQYF.

The CDR3 loop is CATSSRFRETQYF. CDR3 coding DNA: TGTGCCACCAGCAGCAGGTTCCGGGAGACCCAGTACTTC. This chain connects TRBV15 to TRBJ2-5, with unresolved D. Trimming removed 3 bases from V and 5 bases from J, with 10 bases in between. Germline V CDR1 and CDR2: LNHNV, YYDKDF (reference sequence). The CDR3 contains 13 residues.

The chain uses TRBV2 and TRBJ2-2; unclear D gene. The length of the CDR3 is 16 residues. CDR1 is SNHLY, CDR2 FYNNEI, per germline. V was shortened by 0 bases and J by 6 bases, with 14 bases between the two germline ends. CDR3 residues: CASSEALIWQAGELFF. The CDR3, as DNA: TGTGCCAGCAGTGAAGCGCTTATTTGGCAAGCCGGGGAGCTGTTTTTT.

The chain has TRBV5-8 and TRBJ1-5; D ambiguous. The CDR3 runs 13 residues. V lost 0 bases, J lost 5 bases, and 6 bases lay in between. Germline V lookup: CDR1 SGHTS, CDR2 YDEGEE. In nucleotides, the CDR3 is TGTGCCAGCAGCTTGGCGCGGGATCAGCCCCAGCATTTT. Amino acids: CASSLARDQPQHF.

A few counts support this clone. The chain joins TRBV15 to TRBJ2-2; D not certain. Germline V lookup: CDR1 LNHNV, CDR2 YYDKDF (reference sequence). CDR3 length equals 12 residues. V was clipped by 3 bases and J by 8 bases, with 7 bases between them. The DNA for the CDR3 is TGTGCCACCAGCAGCCGAGTTGGGGAGCTGTTTTTT. This gives the protein CATSSRVGELFF.

The chain employs TRBV2 and TRBJ2-1; 10 bases agree with TRBD2. Germline CDR1 is SNHLY and CDR2 is FYNNEI. V lost 4 bases, J lost 7 bases, and 4 bases stayed unmatched. The CDR3 contains 14 residues. CDR3 bases: TGTGCCAGCAGTGTTAGCGGGAGGCGAAATGAGCAGTTCTTC. Translating gives CASSVSGRRNEQFF.

This sequence joins TRBV19 and TRBJ2-2; a possible D gene is TRBD2 (5 bases). The V end was cut by 6 bases, the J end by 8 bases, with 19 bases between. The CDR3 consists of 15 residues. Germline V lookup: CDR1 LNHDA, CDR2 SQIVND (reference sequence). The CDR3 DNA is TGTGCCAGTAGCGTCCGAGGAGGATCCGGGGGGGAGCTGTTTTTT. Protein: CASSVRGGSGGELFF.

This clone was counted between two and nine times. The chain links TRBV2 to TRBJ2-3; the D gene is possibly TRBD1 (6 bases). From germline, CDR1 is SNHLY and CDR2 FYNNEI. The CDR3 consists of 15 residues. V gave up 4 bases and J gave up 0 bases, with 11 bases separating them. The CDR3 sequence is CASSAGTLSTDTQYF. In DNA form, the CDR3 reads TGTGCCAGCAGTGCAGGGACACTGAGCACAGATACGCAGTATTTT.

The table lists this clone with a count of one. This sequence joins TRBV6-1 and TRBJ2-7; 7 positions match TRBD1. Trimming at V came to 4 bases and at J to 4 bases, leaving 4 bases not matched to a gene. The CDR3 covers 13 residues. Germline CDR1 MNHNS, CDR2 SASEGT. CDR3 sequence: CASSVGTEYEQYF. The CDR3 DNA sequence: TGTGCCAGCAGTGTGGGGACAGAGTACGAGCAGTACTTC.

This chain uses TRBV28 with TRBJ2-7; maybe TRBD1 (5 bases). There are 13 residues in the CDR3. Germline V gene data show CDR1 as MDHEN and CDR2 as SYDVKM. V shed 5 bases and J shed 4 bases, with 12 bases lying between them. The DNA for the CDR3 is TGTGCCAGCAGTCAGAGCTCAGGGTACGAGCAGTACTTC. This sequence encodes CASSQSSGYEQYF. The variable domain in full, with the rest retrieved from reference TRBV28 and TRBJ2-7, is DVKVTQSSRYLVKRTGEKVFLECVQDMDHENMFWYRQDPGLGLRLIYFSYDVKMKEKGDIPEGYSVSREKKERFSLILESASTNQTSMYLCASSQSSGYEQYFGPGTRLTVT.

The count of this clone is one. CDR3 protein: CASSSGPWGDTEAFF. CDR3 sequence (DNA): TGTGCCAGTAGTTCCGGACCGTGGGGGGACACTGAAGCTTTCTTT. The chain joins TRBV19 to TRBJ1-1; possibly TRBD1 for D (5 bases). V was pared by 5 bases and J by 3 bases, with 16 bases between. The CDR3 totals 15 residues. The germline V gene has CDR1 LNHDA and CDR2 SQIVND (reference sequence).

The chain joins TRBV5-4 to TRBJ2-7; 11 bases fit TRBD2. This CDR3 has 16 amino acids. J lost 2 bases, V lost 4 bases, and 8 bases had no gene match. Looked up from germline, CDR1 is SGHNT and CDR2 is YYREEE (reference sequence). CDR3 sequence (DNA): TGTGCCAGCAGCCCGTTAGCGGGAGGGGGAACCTACGAGCAGTACTTC. Its translation is CASSPLAGGGTYEQYF.